This T cell receptor beta chain is drawn from a study of cytomegalovirus exposure and HLA in healthy donors. The PCR had 60 Vbeta and 13 Jbeta primers. Generated by immunoSEQ multiplex PCR, the TCRdb table keeps only in-frame clones and is missing some. The repertoire holds 100,000 or so clones, with 76% as singletons. CDR3 size: 14 residues. The V segment lost 0 bases and the J segment 8 bases; nucleotides outside the gene matches: 0. Germline V lookup: CDR1 MNHEY, CDR2 SVGAGI. This chain uses TRBV6-5 with TRBJ1-4, with 10 bases that match TRBD1. This receptor was taken from a man aged 35 to 55 in good health and CMV-seronegative. Sequencing was carried out using PBMCs. CDR3 in DNA: TGTGCCAGCAGTTACTCGGACAGGGGGGAAAAACTGTTTTTT. Amino acid sequence: CASSYSDRGEKLFF.